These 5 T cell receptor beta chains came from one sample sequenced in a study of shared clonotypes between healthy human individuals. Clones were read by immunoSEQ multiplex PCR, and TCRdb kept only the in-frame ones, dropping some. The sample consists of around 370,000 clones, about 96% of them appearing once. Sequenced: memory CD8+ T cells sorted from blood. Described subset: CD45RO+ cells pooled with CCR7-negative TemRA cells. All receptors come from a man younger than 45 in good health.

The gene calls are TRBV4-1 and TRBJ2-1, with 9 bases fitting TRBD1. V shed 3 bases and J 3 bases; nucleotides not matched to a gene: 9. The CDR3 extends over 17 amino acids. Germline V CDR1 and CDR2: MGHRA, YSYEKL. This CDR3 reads CASSQVITGQGYNEQFF. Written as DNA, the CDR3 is TGCGCCAGCAGCCAGGTAATCACGGGACAGGGCTACAATGAGCAGTTCTTC.

This CDR3 reads CASSVGPSGRRQETQYF. The CDR3 coding sequence is TGTGCCAGCAGTGTGGGACCTAGCGGGAGACGTCAAGAGACCCAGTACTTC. The V call is TRBV25-1, the J call TRBJ2-5; the match to TRBD2 covers 10 bases. The germline V gene has CDR1 MGHDK and CDR2 SYGVNS. V shed 4 bases, J shed 2 bases, and the junction held 10 bases outside the gene matches. There are 17 residues in the CDR3.

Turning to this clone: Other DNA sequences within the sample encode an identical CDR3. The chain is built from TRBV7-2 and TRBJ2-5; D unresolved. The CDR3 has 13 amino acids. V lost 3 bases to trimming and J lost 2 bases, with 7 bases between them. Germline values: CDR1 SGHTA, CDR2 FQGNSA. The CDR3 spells CASSFWGQETQYF. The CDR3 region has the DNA TGTGCCAGCAGCTTTTGGGGTCAAGAGACCCAGTACTTC.

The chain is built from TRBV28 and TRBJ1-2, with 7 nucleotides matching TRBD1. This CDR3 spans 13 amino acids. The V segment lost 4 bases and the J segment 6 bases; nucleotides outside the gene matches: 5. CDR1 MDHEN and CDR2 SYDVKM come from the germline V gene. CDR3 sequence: CASSYRQGNGYTF. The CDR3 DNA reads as TGTGCCAGCAGTTACCGACAGGGAAATGGCTACACCTTC.

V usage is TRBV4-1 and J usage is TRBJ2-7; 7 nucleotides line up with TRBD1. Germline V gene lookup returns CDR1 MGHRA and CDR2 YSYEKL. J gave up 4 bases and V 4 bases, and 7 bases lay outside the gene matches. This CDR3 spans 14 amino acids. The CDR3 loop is CASSPRQGFYEQYF. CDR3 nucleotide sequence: TGCGCCAGCAGCCCCCGACAGGGTTTTTACGAGCAGTACTTC.